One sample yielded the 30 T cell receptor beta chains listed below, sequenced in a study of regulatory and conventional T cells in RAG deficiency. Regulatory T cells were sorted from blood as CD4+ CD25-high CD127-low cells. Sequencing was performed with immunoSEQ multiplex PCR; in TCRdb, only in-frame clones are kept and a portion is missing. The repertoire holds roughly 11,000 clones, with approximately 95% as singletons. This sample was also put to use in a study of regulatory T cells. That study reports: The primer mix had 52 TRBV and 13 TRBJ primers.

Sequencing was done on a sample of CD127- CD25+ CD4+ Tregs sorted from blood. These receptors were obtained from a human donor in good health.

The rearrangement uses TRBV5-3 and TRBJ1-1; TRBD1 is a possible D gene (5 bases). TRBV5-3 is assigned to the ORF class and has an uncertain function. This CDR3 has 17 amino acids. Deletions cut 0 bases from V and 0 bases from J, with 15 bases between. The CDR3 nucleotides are TGTGCCAGAAGCTTGGCCCTAAGCGGGGGGATGAACACTGAAGCTTTCTTT. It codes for CARSLALSGGMNTEAFF.

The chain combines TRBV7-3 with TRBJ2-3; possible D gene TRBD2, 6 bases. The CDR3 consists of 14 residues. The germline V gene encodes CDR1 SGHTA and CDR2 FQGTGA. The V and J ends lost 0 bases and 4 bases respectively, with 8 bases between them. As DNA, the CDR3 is TGTGCCAGCAGCTTAACGGGGGAGGCAGATACGCAGTATTTT. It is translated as CASSLTGEADTQYF.

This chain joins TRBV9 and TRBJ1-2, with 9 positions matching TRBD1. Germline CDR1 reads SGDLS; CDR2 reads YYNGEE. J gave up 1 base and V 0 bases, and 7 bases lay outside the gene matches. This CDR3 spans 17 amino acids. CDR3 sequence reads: CASSVGTGVGINYGYTF. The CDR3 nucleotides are TGTGCCAGCAGCGTAGGGACAGGGGTTGGTATTAACTATGGCTACACCTTC. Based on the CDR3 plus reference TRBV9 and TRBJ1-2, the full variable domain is DSGVTQTPKHLITATGQRVTLRCSPRSGDLSVYWYQQSLDQGLQFLIQYYNGEERAKGNILERFSAQQFPDLHSELNLSSLELGDSALYFCASSVGTGVGINYGYTFGSGTRLTVV.

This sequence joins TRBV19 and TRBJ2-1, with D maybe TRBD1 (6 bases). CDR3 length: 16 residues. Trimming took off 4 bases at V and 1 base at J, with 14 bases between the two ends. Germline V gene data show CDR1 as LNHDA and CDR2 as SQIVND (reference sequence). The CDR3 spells CASSRNRARSYNEQFF. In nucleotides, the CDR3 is TGTGCCAGTAGTAGAAACAGGGCACGATCCTACAATGAGCAGTTCTTC.

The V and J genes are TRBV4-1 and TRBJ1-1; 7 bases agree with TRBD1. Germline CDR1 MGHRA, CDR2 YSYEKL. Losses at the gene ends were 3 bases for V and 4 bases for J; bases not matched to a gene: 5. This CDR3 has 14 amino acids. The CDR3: CASSHHAGGTEAFF. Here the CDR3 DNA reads TGCGCCAGCAGCCACCATGCAGGGGGCACTGAAGCTTTCTTT.

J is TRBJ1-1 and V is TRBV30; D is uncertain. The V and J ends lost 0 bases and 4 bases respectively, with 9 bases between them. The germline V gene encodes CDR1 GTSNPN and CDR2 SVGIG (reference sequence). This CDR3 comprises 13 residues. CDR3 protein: CAWSVGRSTEAFF. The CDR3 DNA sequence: TGTGCCTGGAGTGTAGGGAGGAGCACTGAAGCTTTCTTT.

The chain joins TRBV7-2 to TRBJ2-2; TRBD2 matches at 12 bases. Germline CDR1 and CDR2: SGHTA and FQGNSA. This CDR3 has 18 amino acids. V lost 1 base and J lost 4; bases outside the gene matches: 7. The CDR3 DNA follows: TGTGCCAGCAGCTTAGGTGCCGGACTAGCGGGAATCACCGGGGAGCTGTTTTTT. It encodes CASSLGAGLAGITGELFF.

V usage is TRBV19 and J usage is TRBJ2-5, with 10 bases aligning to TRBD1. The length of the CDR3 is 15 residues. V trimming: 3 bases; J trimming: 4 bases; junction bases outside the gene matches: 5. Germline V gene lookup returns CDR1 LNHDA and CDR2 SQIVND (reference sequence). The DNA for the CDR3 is TGTGCCAGTAGTATCGACAGGGGGCGAGGAGAGACCCAGTACTTC. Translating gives CASSIDRGRGETQYF.

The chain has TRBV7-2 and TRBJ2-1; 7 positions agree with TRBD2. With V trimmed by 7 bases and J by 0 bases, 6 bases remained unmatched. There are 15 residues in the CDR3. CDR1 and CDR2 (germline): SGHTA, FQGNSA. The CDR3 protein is CASTQSGISYNEQFF. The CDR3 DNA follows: TGTGCCAGCACCCAGAGCGGGATCTCCTACAATGAGCAGTTCTTC.

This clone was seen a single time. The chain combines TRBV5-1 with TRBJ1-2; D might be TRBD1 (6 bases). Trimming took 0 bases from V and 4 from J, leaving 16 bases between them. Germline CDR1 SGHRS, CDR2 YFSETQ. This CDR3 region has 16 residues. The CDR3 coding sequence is TGCGCCAGCAGCTTGGTTGTCGGGACAACGGGCTATGGCTACACCTTC. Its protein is CASSLVVGTTGYGYTF.

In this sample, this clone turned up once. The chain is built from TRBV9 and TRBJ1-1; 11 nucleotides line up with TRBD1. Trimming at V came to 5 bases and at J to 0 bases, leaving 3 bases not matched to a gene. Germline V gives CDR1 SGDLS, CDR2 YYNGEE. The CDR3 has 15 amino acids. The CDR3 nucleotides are TGTGCCAGCAGAGTGGGACAGGGGGTGAACACTGAAGCTTTCTTT. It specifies CASRVGQGVNTEAFF.

The CDR3 protein is CASSSPDRPPTGELFF. Here the CDR3 DNA reads TGTGCCAGCAGCTCTCCCGACAGGCCTCCGACCGGGGAGCTGTTTTTT. The chain links TRBV28 to TRBJ2-2, with D possibly being TRBD1 (6 bases). Germline V lookup: CDR1 MDHEN, CDR2 SYDVKM. Trimming removed 6 bases from V and 5 bases from J, with 19 bases in between. The CDR3 totals 16 residues.

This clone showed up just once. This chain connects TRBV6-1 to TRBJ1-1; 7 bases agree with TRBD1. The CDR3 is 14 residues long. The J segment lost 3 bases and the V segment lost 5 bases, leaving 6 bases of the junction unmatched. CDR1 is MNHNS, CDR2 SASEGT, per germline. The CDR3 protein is CASSPNRGHTEAFF. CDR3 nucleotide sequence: TGTGCCAGCAGTCCGAATAGGGGGCACACTGAAGCTTTCTTT.

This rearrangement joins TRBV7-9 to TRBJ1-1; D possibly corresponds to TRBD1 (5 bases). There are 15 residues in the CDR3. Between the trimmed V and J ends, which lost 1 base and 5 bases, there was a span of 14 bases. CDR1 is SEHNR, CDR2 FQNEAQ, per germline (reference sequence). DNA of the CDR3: TGTGCCAGCAGCTTAGAGGCAGGGCGGGGAACTGAAGCTTTCTTT. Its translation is CASSLEAGRGTEAFF.

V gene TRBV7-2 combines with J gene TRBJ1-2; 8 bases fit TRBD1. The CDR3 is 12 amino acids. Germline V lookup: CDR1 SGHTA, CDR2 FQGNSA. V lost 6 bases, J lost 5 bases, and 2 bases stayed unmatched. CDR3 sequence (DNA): TGTGCCAGCAGTCGACAGGGGTATGGCTACACCTTC. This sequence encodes CASSRQGYGYTF.

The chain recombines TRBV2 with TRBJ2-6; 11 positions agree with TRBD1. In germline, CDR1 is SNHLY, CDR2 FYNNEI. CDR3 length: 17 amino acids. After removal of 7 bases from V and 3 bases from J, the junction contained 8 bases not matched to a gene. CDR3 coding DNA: TGTGCCAGCAACCTGGGACAGGGGGTATATGGGGCCAACGTCCTGACTTTC. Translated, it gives CASNLGQGVYGANVLTF.

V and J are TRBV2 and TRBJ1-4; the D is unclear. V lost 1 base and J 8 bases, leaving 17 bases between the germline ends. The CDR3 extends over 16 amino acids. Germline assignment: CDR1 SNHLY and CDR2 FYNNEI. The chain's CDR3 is CASSEGRRLGGEKLFF. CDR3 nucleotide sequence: TGTGCCAGCAGTGAAGGGAGAAGACTCGGCGGGGAAAAACTGTTTTTT.

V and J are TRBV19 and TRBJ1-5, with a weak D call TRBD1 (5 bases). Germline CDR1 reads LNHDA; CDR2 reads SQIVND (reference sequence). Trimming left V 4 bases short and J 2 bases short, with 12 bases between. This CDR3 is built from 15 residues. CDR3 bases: TGTGCCAGTAGTAACCAGGGAAGGGGCAATCAGCCCCAGCATTTT. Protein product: CASSNQGRGNQPQHF. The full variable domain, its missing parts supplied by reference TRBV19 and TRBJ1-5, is DGGITQSPKYLFRKEGQNVTLSCEQNLNHDAMYWYRQDPGQGLRLIYYSQIVNDFQKGDIAEGYSVSREKKESFPLTVTSAQKNPTAFYLCASSNQGRGNQPQHFGDGTRLSIL.

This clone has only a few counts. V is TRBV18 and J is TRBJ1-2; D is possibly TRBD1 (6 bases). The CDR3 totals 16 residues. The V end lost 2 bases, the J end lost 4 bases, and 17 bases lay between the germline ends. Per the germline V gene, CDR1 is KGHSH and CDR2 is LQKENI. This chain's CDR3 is CASSPIWTAPFYGYTF. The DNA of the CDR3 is TGTGCCAGCTCACCAATTTGGACAGCACCTTTCTATGGCTACACCTTC.

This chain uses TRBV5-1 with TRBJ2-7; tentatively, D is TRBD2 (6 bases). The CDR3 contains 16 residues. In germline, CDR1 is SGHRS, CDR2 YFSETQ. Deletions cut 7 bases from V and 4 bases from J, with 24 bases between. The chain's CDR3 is CASRPWAGRGRYEQYF. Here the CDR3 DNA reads TGCGCCAGCCGGCCATGGGCGGGGCGGGGCCGGTACGAGCAGTACTTC.

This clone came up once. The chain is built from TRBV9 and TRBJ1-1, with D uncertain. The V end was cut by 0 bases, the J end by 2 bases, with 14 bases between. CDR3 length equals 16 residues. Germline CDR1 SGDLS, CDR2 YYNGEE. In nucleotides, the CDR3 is TGTGCCAGCAGCGTAGGGTTCCAGGCAGGTAACACTGAAGCTTTCTTT. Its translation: CASSVGFQAGNTEAFF.

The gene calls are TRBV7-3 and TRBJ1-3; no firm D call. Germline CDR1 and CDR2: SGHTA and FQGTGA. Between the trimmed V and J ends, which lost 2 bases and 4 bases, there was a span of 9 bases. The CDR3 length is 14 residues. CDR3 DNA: TGTGCCAGCAGCTTATCGGGGTCCGGAAACACCATATATTTT. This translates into CASSLSGSGNTIYF.

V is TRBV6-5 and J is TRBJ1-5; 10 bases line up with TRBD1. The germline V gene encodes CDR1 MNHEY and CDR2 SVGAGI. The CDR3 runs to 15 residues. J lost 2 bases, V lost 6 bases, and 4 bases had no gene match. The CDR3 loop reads CASSDRGRGNQPQHF. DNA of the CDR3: TGTGCCAGCAGCGACAGGGGGCGAGGCAATCAGCCCCAGCATTTT.

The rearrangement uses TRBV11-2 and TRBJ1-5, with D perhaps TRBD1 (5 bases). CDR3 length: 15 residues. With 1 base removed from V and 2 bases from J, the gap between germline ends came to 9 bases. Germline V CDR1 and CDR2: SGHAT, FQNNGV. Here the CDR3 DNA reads TGTGCCAGCAGCTTAGGGGGGGGTGGCAATCAGCCCCAGCATTTT. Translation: CASSLGGGGNQPQHF. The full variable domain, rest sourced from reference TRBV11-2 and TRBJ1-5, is EAGVAQSPRYKIIEKRQSVAFWCNPISGHATLYWYQQILGQGPKLLIQFQNNGVVDDSQLPKDRFSAERLKGVDSTLKIQPAKLEDSAVYLCASSLGGGGNQPQHFGDGTRLSIL.

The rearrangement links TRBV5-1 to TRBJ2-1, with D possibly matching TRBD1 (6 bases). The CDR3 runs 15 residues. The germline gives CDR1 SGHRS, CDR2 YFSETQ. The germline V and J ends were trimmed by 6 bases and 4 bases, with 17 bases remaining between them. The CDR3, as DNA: TGCGCCAGCACCTGGGTGGGGGCCTTATACAATGAGCAGTTCTTC. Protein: CASTWVGALYNEQFF. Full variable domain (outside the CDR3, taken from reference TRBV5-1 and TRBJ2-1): KAGVTQTPRYLIKTRGQQVTLSCSPISGHRSVSWYQQTPGQGLQFLFEYFSETQRNKGNFPGRFSGRQFSNSRSEMNVSTLELGDSALYLCASTWVGALYNEQFFGPGTRLTVL.

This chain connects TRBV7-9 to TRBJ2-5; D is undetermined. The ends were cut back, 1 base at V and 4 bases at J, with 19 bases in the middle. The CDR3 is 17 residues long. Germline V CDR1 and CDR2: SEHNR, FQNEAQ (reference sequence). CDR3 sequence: CASSLDRQALLGETQYF. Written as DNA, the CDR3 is TGTGCCAGCAGCTTAGATCGTCAGGCCCTGCTTGGAGAGACCCAGTACTTC.

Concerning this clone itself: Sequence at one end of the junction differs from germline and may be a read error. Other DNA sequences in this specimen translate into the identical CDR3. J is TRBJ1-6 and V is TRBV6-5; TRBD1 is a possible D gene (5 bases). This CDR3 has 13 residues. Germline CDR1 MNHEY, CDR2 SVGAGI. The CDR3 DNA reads TGTGCCAGCACCAGGGCCCATAATTCCCCCCTCCACTTT. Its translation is CASTRAHNSPLHF.

The CDR3 loop is CASSPGWGNQPQHF. The CDR3, as DNA: TGTGCCAGCAGTCCAGGGTGGGGCAATCAGCCCCAGCATTTT. The chain carries TRBV6-5 and TRBJ1-5; the D gene is possibly TRBD1 (5 bases). V was clipped by 5 bases and J by 2 bases, with 10 bases between them. This CDR3 is 14 amino acids long. The germline gives CDR1 MNHEY, CDR2 SVGAGI.

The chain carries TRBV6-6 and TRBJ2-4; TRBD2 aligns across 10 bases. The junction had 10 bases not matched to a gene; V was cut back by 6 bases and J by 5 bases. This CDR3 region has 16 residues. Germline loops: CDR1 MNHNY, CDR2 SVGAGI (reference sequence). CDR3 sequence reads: CASRPSAAGGQNIQYF. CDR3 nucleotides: TGTGCCAGCAGACCTAGCGCAGCGGGGGGGCAAAACATTCAGTACTTC.

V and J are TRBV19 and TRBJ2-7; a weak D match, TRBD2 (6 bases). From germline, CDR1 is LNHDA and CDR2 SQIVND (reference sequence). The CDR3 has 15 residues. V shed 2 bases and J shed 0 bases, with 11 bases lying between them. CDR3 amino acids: CASSIRSGVSYEQYF. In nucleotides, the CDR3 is TGTGCCAGTAGTATACGTAGCGGAGTCTCCTACGAGCAGTACTTC.